The 17 T cell receptor beta chains below all came from one sample that was sequenced in a study of T cell repertoires in cytomegalovirus infection. One entry per CDR3 protein, called by TCRdb with MiXCR from the reads. The sample includes about 450,000 distinct CDR3 sequences, around 32% seen only once; the top ten take roughly an eighth. Sequencing was done on a sample of PBMCs. The source is a human donor in good health (CMV status not recorded). Some clones in this sample may be carry-over from other donors' samples.

The chain employs TRBV7-9 and TRBJ2-7; 7 bases agree with TRBD2. The CDR3 spans 14 residues. J was trimmed by 5 bases and V by 5 bases; bases with no gene match: 9. Germline assignment: CDR1 SEHNR and CDR2 FQNEAQ (reference sequence). This CDR3 is CASSPREGPHEQYF. As DNA, the CDR3 is TGTGCCAGCAGCCCAAGGGAGGGACCCCACGAGCAGTACTTC.

V usage is TRBV7-6 and J usage is TRBJ2-3; 12 positions agree with TRBD1. CDR3 length: 17 amino acids. Germline V gene data show CDR1 as SGHVS and CDR2 as FNYEAQ. J gave up 6 bases and V 4 bases, and 11 bases lay outside the gene matches. CDR3 bases: TGTGCCAGCAGCTCCCCGGCCGGGACAGGGGGCAGGGATACGCAGTATTTT. This encodes CASSSPAGTGGRDTQYF.

This sequence joins TRBV3-1 and TRBJ2-1; 16 bases fit TRBD2. This CDR3 is 19 amino acids long. CDR1 is LGHDT and CDR2 is YNNKEL in the germline V gene (reference sequence). J gave up 4 bases and V 7 bases, and 13 bases lay outside the gene matches. CDR3 sequence reads: CASILKWGLAGGGYNEQFF. The CDR3 DNA is TGTGCCAGCATCCTCAAGTGGGGACTAGCGGGGGGGGGATACAATGAGCAGTTCTTC.

The V and J genes are TRBV20-1 and TRBJ1-1; TRBD1 aligns across 8 bases. The CDR3 is 15 residues long. With 6 bases clipped from V and 0 bases from J, the junction kept 9 bases outside the gene matches. Germline CDR1 reads DFQATT; CDR2 reads SNEGSKA (reference sequence). The CDR3 is CSAPRTGTMNTEAFF. In nucleotides, the CDR3 is TGCAGTGCACCTCGGACAGGGACCATGAACACTGAAGCTTTCTTT.

The CDR3 coding sequence is TGTGCCAGCAGCAATGGACAGGGGAAGTTCGAGCAGTACTTC. Protein product: CASSNGQGKFEQYF. The genes are TRBV6-5 and TRBJ2-7; 9 bases match TRBD1. The CDR3 is 14 residues long. J lost 6 bases, V lost 6 bases, and 9 bases had no gene match. Germline-derived CDR1 and CDR2 are MNHEY and SVGAGI.

Only a few counts were recorded for this clonotype. This sequence joins TRBV12-3 or TRBV12-4 and TRBJ2-7; D could derive from TRBD1 or TRBD2 (6 bases each). Deletions cut 6 bases from V and 0 bases from J, with 12 bases between. The length of the CDR3 is 14 residues. The CDR3 protein is CASRHRGPSYEQYF. The CDR3 region has the DNA TGTGCCAGCAGACATCGGGGGCCCTCCTACGAGCAGTACTTC.

The V and J genes are TRBV6-6 and TRBJ2-3; D may be TRBD1 (5 bases). The CDR3 length is 14 residues. The ends were cut back, 2 bases at V and 2 bases at J, with 8 bases in the middle. Germline values: CDR1 MNHNY, CDR2 SVGAGI (reference sequence). The CDR3 bases are TGTGCCAGCAGTTACCAGGGTCACACAGATACGCAGTATTTT. It translates to CASSYQGHTDTQYF.

Regarding this clonotype: A junction end diverges from the germline sequence, so it may reflect a read error. V gene TRBV7-2 combines with J gene TRBJ1-6, with 8 bases that match TRBD1. The germline V gene encodes CDR1 SGHTA and CDR2 FQGNSA. The CDR3 contains 18 residues. The CDR3 DNA sequence: TGTGCCAGCAGCTTAGCCAGACAGGGGAGCTCCTATCATTCACCCCTCCACTTT. Its translation is CASSLARQGSSYHSPLHF.

This clonotype was counted ten times or more. This chain uses TRBV7-8 with TRBJ2-2; TRBD1 agrees at 7 bases. Trimming took 5 bases from V and 7 from J; bases not matched to a gene: 4. The length of the CDR3 is 13 residues. Germline V gene sequence: CDR1 SGHVS, CDR2 FQNEAQ. The CDR3 region has the DNA TGTGCCAGCAGCGCCAGGGGGAACGGGGAGCTGTTTTTT. Encoded protein: CASSARGNGELFF.

About this clonotype: A read error may produce the germline difference seen at one junction end. The chain recombines TRBV4-1 with TRBJ2-2; 8 bases are shared with TRBD1. CDR1 is MGHRA, CDR2 YSYEKL, per germline. This CDR3 is built from 16 residues. CDR3 nucleotides: TGCGCCAGCAGCCAAGATGCCCCAGGGGGCACCGGGGATCTGTTTTTT. It is translated as CASSQDAPGGTGDLFF.

This rearrangement joins TRBV6-2 or TRBV6-3 to TRBJ2-7; 13 bases match TRBD2. The CDR3 is 14 residues long. V lost 6 bases and J lost 3; bases outside the gene matches: 2. The germline gives CDR1 MNHEY, CDR2 SVGEGT. CDR3 DNA sequence: TGTGCCAGCAGGGGGACTAGCGGGGTCTACGAGCAGTACTTC. Amino acid sequence: CASRGTSGVYEQYF.

The V gene is TRBV6-5, the J gene TRBJ2-7, with D perhaps matching TRBD1 (9 bases). The length of the CDR3 is 15 residues. Trimming cost V 6 bases and J 2 bases, with 17 bases left between them. The germline gives CDR1 MNHEY, CDR2 SVGAGI. The CDR3 DNA reads TGTGCCAGCAGACCGGGAGGGACAGGGACCTACGAGCAGTACTTC. Translating it yields CASRPGGTGTYEQYF.

This clonotype was seen many times. The genes are TRBV7-2 and TRBJ1-1; unclear D gene. CDR1 is SGHTA and CDR2 is FQGNSA in the germline V gene. CDR3 length: 15 residues. V was trimmed by 1 base and J by 4 bases, leaving 13 bases between them. The CDR3 loop is CASSLDWGVSTEAFF. The CDR3, as DNA: TGTGCCAGCAGCTTAGATTGGGGAGTTAGCACTGAAGCTTTCTTT.

This clonotype was seen once. A much larger clone differs by one base, so this may be a read error. This rearrangement joins TRBV11-2 to TRBJ2-5; D remains ambiguous. V was trimmed by 5 bases and J by 5 bases, leaving 12 bases between them. This CDR3 is 13 amino acids long. The germline V gene has CDR1 SGHAT and CDR2 FQNNGV. The CDR3 reads CASSRTFRETQYF. CDR3 nucleotide sequence: TGTGCCAGCAGCCGGACGTTCAGGGAGACCCAGTACTTC.

This clonotype was detected only a few times. The J gene is TRBJ2-1, the V gene TRBV20-1, with 11 bases aligning to TRBD2. Germline-derived CDR1 and CDR2 are DFQATT and SNEGSKA (reference sequence). V shed 6 bases and J 4 bases; nucleotides not matched to a gene: 5. The CDR3 consists of 14 residues. The CDR3 DNA reads as TGCAGTGCCCCGACTAGCGGGGCTTACAATGAGCAGTTCTTC. It encodes CSAPTSGAYNEQFF.

Turning to this clonotype: The CDR3 carries no conserved terminal phenylalanine or tryptophan, so it likely arises from a read error. The chain combines TRBV7-2 with TRBJ2-1; 7 nucleotides align to TRBD2. The germline gives CDR1 SGHTA, CDR2 FQGNSA. The CDR3 runs to 14 residues. V trimming: 5 bases; J trimming: 10 bases; junction bases outside the gene matches: 11. The DNA for the CDR3 is TGTGCCAGCAGCCTCACTAGCGTCCCTCAAGAGCAGTTCTAC. This translates into CASSLTSVPQEQFY.

This clonotype was found a few times. V is TRBV7-2 and J is TRBJ2-5, with TRBD2 matching over 14 bases. The V segment lost 4 bases and the J segment 7 bases; nucleotides outside the gene matches: 8. Germline V gene sequence: CDR1 SGHTA, CDR2 FQGNSA. CDR3 size: 16 residues. CDR3 bases: TGTGCCAGCAGCTCCGGACTAGCGGGGGGCGCCGCGACCCAGTACTTC. This codes for CASSSGLAGGAATQYF.